The 9 T cell receptor beta chains listed next were all sequenced from one sample in a study of OX40 agonist ivuxolimab in advanced cancers. Using immunoSEQ multiplex PCR, the repertoire was profiled, and TCRdb retains in-frame clones only, with some absent. Of approximately 86,000 clones listed, about 94% were seen once; the top ten hold around 1.1%. The material sequenced was CD4+ or CD8+ T cells sorted from blood, taken in a trial of the OX40 agonist ivuxolimab. The receptor set was obtained from an adult with an advanced solid tumor such as melanoma, head and neck, liver or kidney cancer.

The chain is built from TRBV6-1 and TRBJ2-7; a possible D gene is TRBD2 (6 bases). CDR1 is MNHNS, CDR2 SASEGT, per germline. The CDR3 has 14 residues. Trimming removed 6 bases from V and 3 bases from J, with 15 bases in between. The CDR3 protein is CASRAAGLHYEQYF. The CDR3 coding sequence is TGTGCCAGCAGGGCCGCGGGACTGCACTACGAGCAGTACTTC.

This clone was seen a handful of times. The chain couples TRBV30 to TRBJ1-1; D is unclear. V was pared by 1 base and J by 0 bases, with 3 bases between. Germline CDR1 is GTSNPN and CDR2 is SVGIG (reference sequence). CDR3 size: 12 residues. CDR3 sequence: CAWSGMNTEAFF. CDR3 in DNA: TGTGCCTGGAGTGGAATGAACACTGAAGCTTTCTTT.

V usage is TRBV6-5 and J usage is TRBJ1-4; a weak D match, TRBD1 (6 bases). Germline values: CDR1 MNHEY, CDR2 SVGAGI. There are 14 residues in the CDR3. V lost 6 bases, J lost 3 bases, and 11 bases lay in between. The CDR3 coding sequence is TGTGCCAGCAGCGGGGGGGGGCCTAATGAAAAACTGTTTTTT. Protein: CASSGGGPNEKLFF.

CDR3 region: CASSARRMTSGALFF. CDR3 DNA sequence: TGTGCCAGCAGCGCACGTAGGATGACGTCGGGTGCGCTGTTTTTT. The chain couples TRBV7-8 to TRBJ2-2; no firm D call. Deletions cut 5 bases from V and 13 bases from J, with 23 bases between. In germline, CDR1 is SGHVS, CDR2 FQNEAQ. The CDR3 totals 15 residues.

The CDR3 reads CASSLDWGDEQFF. CDR3 bases: TGTGCCAGCAGCTTAGACTGGGGTGATGAGCAGTTCTTC. J is TRBJ2-1 and V is TRBV7-2; D not resolved. The germline V and J ends were trimmed by 1 base and 8 bases, with 9 bases remaining between them. The CDR3 extends over 13 amino acids. Germline V CDR1 and CDR2: SGHTA, FQGNSA.

Concerning this clone itself: At one of its ends the junction is not consistent with the germline gene, which may arise from a read error. The chain combines TRBV5-6 with TRBJ2-4; D may be TRBD1 (6 bases). Looked up from germline, CDR1 is SGHDT and CDR2 is YYEEEE. The CDR3 covers 14 residues. The CDR3 loop reads CASSLSSVGDIQYF. CDR3 DNA sequence: TGTGCCAGCAGCTTATCCAGTGTGGGGGACATCCAGTACTTC.

This clone was found once. This chain uses TRBV7-2 with TRBJ2-2; D unresolved. V was cut by 2 bases and J by 4 bases, with 11 bases left in between. The CDR3 totals 15 residues. CDR1 and CDR2 from the germline V gene are SGHTA and FQGNSA. The CDR3 DNA is TGTGCCAGCAGCTTACAACAGTTGGGCACCGGGGAGCTGTTTTTT. This sequence encodes CASSLQQLGTGELFF.

V and J are TRBV18 and TRBJ2-7, with a tentative D call TRBD1 (5 bases). CDR3 length equals 14 residues. Germline CDR1 is KGHSH and CDR2 is LQKENI. The V and J ends lost 3 bases and 0 bases respectively, with 9 bases between them. The CDR3 region is CASSPTESSYEQYF. The DNA for the CDR3 is TGTGCCAGCTCACCGACAGAGAGCTCCTACGAGCAGTACTTC.

V usage is TRBV30 and J usage is TRBJ2-1, with 9 bases that match TRBD1. The CDR3 is 13 residues long. Unmatched junction bases numbered 5, after V lost 4 bases and J lost 7 bases. Per germline, CDR1 GTSNPN and CDR2 SVGIG (reference sequence). The CDR3 DNA sequence: TGTGCCTGGAAGGACAGGGGCGGGAATGAGCAGTTCTTC. Amino acid sequence: CAWKDRGGNEQFF.